The 16 T cell receptor beta chains reported below all come from one sample, sequenced in a study of liver allograft versus peripheral blood T cells. Study overall: Intrahepatic T cell receptor repertoires from transplanted livers were compared against repertoires in recipients' peripheral blood.

MiXCR, applied by TCRdb to the reads, yields one record per CDR3 protein. This table has about 6,000 distinct CDR3 sequences, more than 15% appearing once. The receptor source for this set is a human patient who had a liver transplant. Part of the T cell pool may stem from the graft donor.

Relative to its sample, this clonotype is medium-sized. The chain combines TRBV28 with TRBJ2-3; 7 nucleotides agree with TRBD2. The CDR3 length is 16 residues. V shed 2 bases, J shed 9 bases, and the junction held 14 bases outside the gene matches. Germline CDR1 and CDR2: MDHEN and SYDVKM. CDR3 coding DNA: TGTGCCAGCAGTTTAGGCATGGCGGGAGCGTTCGCCACGCAGTATTTT. This translates into CASSLGMAGAFATQYF.

This clonotype was seen only a few times. The chain is built from TRBV6-5 and TRBJ2-7, with 9 positions matching TRBD2. J gave up 6 bases and V 2 bases, and 8 bases lay outside the gene matches. CDR3 size: 15 residues. The V gene's germline CDR1 is MNHEY and CDR2 SVGAGI. CDR3 bases: TGTGCCAGCAGTTACGATAGCGGGAGAGGAAGCGAGCAGTACTTC. Protein sequence: CASSYDSGRGSEQYF.

This clonotype was observed a handful of times. The chain couples TRBV28 to TRBJ2-5; D might be TRBD2 (5 bases). The CDR3 has 15 residues. CDR1 is MDHEN and CDR2 is SYDVKM in the germline V gene. Trimming removed 5 bases from V and 1 base from J, with 14 bases in between. CDR3 loop: CASSPTREGQETQYF. The CDR3, as DNA: TGTGCCAGCAGTCCCACCCGAGAGGGCCAAGAGACCCAGTACTTC.

The chain recombines TRBV7-3 with TRBJ2-3, with TRBD1 matching 8 bases. V shed 4 bases and J 2 bases; nucleotides not matched to a gene: 2. Germline V gene data show CDR1 as SGHTA and CDR2 as FQGTGA. This CDR3 spans 14 amino acids. CDR3 sequence (DNA): TGTGCCAGCAGCTCGACAGGGGACACAGATACGCAGTATTTT. Translated, it gives CASSSTGDTDTQYF.

This clonotype was counted ten times or more. The chain recombines TRBV5-6 with TRBJ2-7; D remains ambiguous. This CDR3 spans 15 amino acids. The ends were cut back, 2 bases at V and 0 bases at J, with 12 bases in the middle. Per germline, CDR1 SGHDT and CDR2 YYEEEE. DNA for the CDR3: TGTGCCAGCAGCTTTTTGGGAAGGAGCTCCTACGAGCAGTACTTC. This sequence encodes CASSFLGRSSYEQYF.

Comments on this clonotype: This may arise from a read error, as a much more abundant clone is one base away. The chain is built from TRBV6-6 and TRBJ2-7; D unclear. The CDR3 sequence is 11 residues long. Germline V gene sequence: CDR1 MNHNY, CDR2 SVGAGI (reference sequence). In nucleotides, the CDR3 is TGTGTCAGCAGTTACTCGACCGAGCAGTACTTC. This codes for CVSSYSTEQYF.

This chain connects TRBV12-3 or TRBV12-4 to TRBJ1-3; TRBD1 matches 7 bases. Losses at the gene ends were 5 bases for V and 0 bases for J; bases not matched to a gene: 1. This CDR3 is 14 amino acids long. This CDR3 is CASSGQASGNTIYF. The CDR3, as DNA: TGTGCCAGCAGTGGACAGGCCTCTGGAAACACCATATATTTT.

This chain uses TRBV2 with TRBJ1-1; D is uncertain. V lost 1 base and J lost 11, with 20 bases in between. The CDR3 consists of 15 residues. The germline gives CDR1 SNHLY, CDR2 FYNNEI. CDR3 nucleotides: TGTGCCAGCAGTGAAGGGTTCTTGGGCAGGACCAAGGCTTTCTTT. It encodes CASSEGFLGRTKAFF.

The chain carries TRBV7-9 and TRBJ1-1; a possible D gene is TRBD1 (5 bases). From germline, CDR1 is SEHNR and CDR2 FQNEAQ (reference sequence). The length of the CDR3 is 19 residues. Trimming removed 5 bases at V and 3 bases at J, with 28 bases between. The DNA for the CDR3 is TGTGCCAGCAGCGTATACATAGAACGCGGCGGGCAGGGAGACACTGAAGCTTTCTTT. It yields the protein CASSVYIERGGQGDTEAFF. Together with reference TRBV7-9 and TRBJ1-1, the CDR3 gives the full variable domain: DTGVSQNPRHKITKRGQNVTFRCDPISEHNRLYWYRQTLGQGPEFLTYFQNEAQLEKSRLLSDRFSAERPKGSFSTLEIQRTEQGDSAMYLCASSVYIERGGQGDTEAFFGQGTRLTVV.

This clonotype was observed many times. The J gene is TRBJ2-7, the V gene TRBV27; 7 nucleotides match TRBD1. The CDR3 is made up of 14 amino acids. The germline CDR1 and CDR2 sequences are MNHEY and SMNVEV (reference sequence). Trimming took 4 bases from V and 6 from J; bases not matched to a gene: 9. CDR3 coding DNA: TGTGCCAGCAGTTCGAAACAGGGGTTTACCGAGCAGTACTTC. It translates to CASSSKQGFTEQYF.

The genes are TRBV6-6 and TRBJ1-1; the match to TRBD1 covers 8 bases. The CDR3 has 13 residues. Trimming cost V 10 bases and J 0 bases; bases outside gene matches: 4. Germline-derived CDR1 and CDR2 are MNHNY and SVGAGI (reference sequence). CDR3 in DNA: TGTGCCACTCGGACAGGGATGAACACTGAAGCTTTCTTT. Amino acid sequence: CATRTGMNTEAFF.

This clonotype qualifies as medium-sized (0.01 to 0.1%). The chain carries TRBV29-1 and TRBJ1-4; 9 bases fit TRBD1. Germline CDR1 reads SQVTM; CDR2 reads ANQGSEA. This CDR3 is 14 amino acids long. V was pared by 5 bases and J by 8 bases, with 9 bases of the junction left unmatched. DNA for the CDR3: TGCAGCGTTCGGGGGGGACAGGGACGGGAAAAACTGTTTTTT. This encodes CSVRGGQGREKLFF.

This clonotype counts as medium-sized (0.01 to 0.1%). The V call is TRBV19, the J call TRBJ2-1; D is possibly TRBD1 (6 bases). Germline V lookup: CDR1 LNHDA, CDR2 SQIVND (reference sequence). Trimming took off 0 bases at V and 1 base at J, with 13 bases between the two ends. This CDR3 comprises 17 residues. CDR3 nucleotide sequence: TGTGCCAGTAGTATAGATCGCGAGGGGGTATCCTACAATGAGCAGTTCTTC. Translating it yields CASSIDREGVSYNEQFF.

This clonotype rates as medium-sized. V and J are TRBV27 and TRBJ1-6; D ambiguous. The ends were cut back, 9 bases at V and 6 bases at J, with 24 bases in the middle. Germline assignment: CDR1 MNHEY and CDR2 SMNVEV (reference sequence). The CDR3 is made up of 17 amino acids. CDR3: CASCLTARPGGNSPLHF. Here the CDR3 DNA reads TGTGCCAGTTGCCTGACTGCCCGTCCTGGAGGTAATTCACCCCTCCACTTT.

This clonotype was counted many times. The rearrangement joins TRBV28 to TRBJ2-3; D is unresolved. The CDR3 length is 14 residues. CDR1 is MDHEN, CDR2 SYDVKM, per germline. V was cut by 5 bases and J by 0 bases, with 9 bases left in between. CDR3 bases: TGTGCCAGCAGTGCCTGGTCGAGCACAGATACGCAGTATTTT. It is translated as CASSAWSSTDTQYF.

Ten or more counts support this clonotype. The chain employs TRBV6-5 and TRBJ2-2; D might be TRBD1 (6 bases). Per germline, CDR1 MNHEY and CDR2 SVGAGI. Between the trimmed V and J ends, which lost 2 bases and 7 bases, there was a span of 14 bases. There are 15 residues in the CDR3. The DNA of the CDR3 is TGTGCCAGCAGTTACCTTACAGGGCTGGGCGGGGAGCTGTTTTTT. Encoded protein: CASSYLTGLGGELFF.